This T cell receptor beta chain comes out of a study of T cells in Graves' hyperthyroidism and ophthalmopathy. General study points: Model output signaled ophthalmopathy a median approximately 6 months ahead of onset.

Uncontrolled infection, other autoimmune disease, pregnancy or lactation disqualified patients from enrolment. This clonotype was counted at least ten times. What it binds is not known. V shed 4 bases and J 7 bases; nucleotides not matched to a gene: 11. CDR3 size: 15 residues. From germline, CDR1 is GTSNPN and CDR2 SVGIG (reference sequence). Researchers amplified the TCR beta CDR3 regions from RNA transcripts. An initial round of RT-PCR targeting the TCR CDR3 relied on the HTBI primer set. MiXCR was run by TCRdb on the multiplex PCR reads, yielding one entry per CDR3 protein. The top ten clones hold 9% to 9.5% of a sample with about 360,000 distinct CDR3 sequences, approximately 13% of them seen once.

This TCR was sampled from a woman aged 18-29 years with Graves' hyperthyroidism. The sequenced sample was blood. The chain has TRBV30 and TRBJ2-2; the match to TRBD2 covers 8 bases. The CDR3 region has the DNA TGTGCCTGGAATAAGGGACTAGAAGGCGTCGGGGAGCTGTTTTTT. Translation: CAWNKGLEGVGELFF. The full variable domain, with the rest looked up from reference TRBV30 and TRBJ2-2, is SQTIHQWPATLVQPVGSPLSLECTVEGTSNPNLYWYRQAAGRGLQLLFYSVGIGQISSEVPQNLSASRPQDRQFILSSKKLLLSDSGFYLCAWNKGLEGVGELFFGEGSRLTVL.